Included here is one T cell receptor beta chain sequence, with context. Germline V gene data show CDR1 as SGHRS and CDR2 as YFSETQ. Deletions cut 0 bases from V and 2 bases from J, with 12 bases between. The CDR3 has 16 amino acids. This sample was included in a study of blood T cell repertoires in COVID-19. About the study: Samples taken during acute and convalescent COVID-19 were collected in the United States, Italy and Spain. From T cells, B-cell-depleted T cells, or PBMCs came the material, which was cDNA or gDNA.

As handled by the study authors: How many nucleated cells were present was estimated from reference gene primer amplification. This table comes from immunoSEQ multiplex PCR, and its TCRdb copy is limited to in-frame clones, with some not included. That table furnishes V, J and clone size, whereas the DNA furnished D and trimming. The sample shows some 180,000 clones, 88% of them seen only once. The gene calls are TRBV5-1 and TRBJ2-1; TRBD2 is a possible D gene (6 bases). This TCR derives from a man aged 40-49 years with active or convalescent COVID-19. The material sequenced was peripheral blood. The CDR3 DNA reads TGCGCCAGCAGCTTGGTATCCGGGGGACCCTACAATGAGCAGTTCTTC. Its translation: CASSLVSGGPYNEQFF.